The present entry profiles one TCR beta chain with its context. Its antigen is undetermined. This table comes from immunoSEQ multiplex PCR, and its TCRdb copy is limited to in-frame clones, with some not included. Of about 16,000 clones listed, approximately 75% were seen once; the top ten hold roughly 20%. This entry belongs to a study of ipilimumab plus nivolumab after autologous stem cell transplantation. Overall study context: Patients received a median of roughly five ipilimumab and roughly eight nivolumab doses. The DLBCL group included primary refractory and relapsed cases. Study observations and caveats: TCR repertoire, Treg phenotype and gut microbiota reportedly support more study of this approach.

CDR1 SGHNT and CDR2 YYREEE come from the germline V gene (reference sequence). V was pared by 0 bases and J by 4 bases, with 9 bases of the junction left unmatched. This CDR3 has 19 residues. Sequenced here: PBMCs, sampled in a trial of ipilimumab plus nivolumab as post-transplant consolidation. The chain is built from TRBV5-4 and TRBJ2-3; 15 nucleotides match TRBD2. This clonotype originated in a male donor with diffuse large B-cell lymphoma. CDR3 region: CASSLEGWTSGRGSDTQYF. CDR3 DNA sequence: TGTGCCAGCAGCTTGGAAGGGTGGACTAGCGGGAGGGGGTCAGATACGCAGTATTTT.